This TCR beta chain appears in the sequencing data of a study of blood T cell repertoires in COVID-19. Overall study: Samples of COVID-19 (acute and convalescent) were obtained from the United States, Italy and Spain. T cells, B-cell-depleted T cells, or PBMCs provided the cDNA or gDNA that served as material.

The CDR3 covers 13 residues. Germline loops: CDR1 MNHEY, CDR2 SMNVEV (reference sequence). The V and J ends lost 2 bases and 8 bases respectively, with 10 bases between them. In the source study's methods: Nucleated cell counts were estimated from reference gene primer amplification. Method: immunoSEQ multiplex PCR; TCRdb's copy keeps in-frame clones and lacks some. V, J and clone size derive from that table, while D and trimming were established from the DNA sequence. The data show about 210,000 clones, approximately 90% seen once. This clone was picked up one time. This rearrangement joins TRBV27 to TRBJ2-1; no definite D call. Sequenced: peripheral blood. The TCR was taken from a man aged 25-45 years with acute or convalescent COVID-19. CDR3 nucleotide sequence: TGTGCCAGCAGTTTAATAAGCGCCGATGAGCAGTTCTTC. This codes for CASSLISADEQFF.